Presented here are 28 T cell receptor beta chains from one specimen sequenced in a study of blood T cell repertoires in COVID-19. The repertoire was sequenced with immunoSEQ multiplex PCR; TCRdb's copy has only in-frame clones and lacks some. Of 200,000 to 250,000 clones listed, around 83% are singletons. Sample: peripheral blood. These receptors were collected from a man aged 50 to 60 with active or convalescent COVID-19.

The chain joins TRBV7-9 to TRBJ2-7; 7 bases map to TRBD2. CDR3 length: 17 residues. V gave up 0 bases and J gave up 3 bases; unmatched junction bases: 11. Germline V CDR1 and CDR2: SEHNR, FQNEAQ (reference sequence). The CDR3 DNA is TGTGCCAGCAGCTTAGCAATAAGTGGGACTACCGGCTACGAGCAGTACTTC. It codes for CASSLAISGTTGYEQYF.

This clone has only one observation. The V call is TRBV4-1, the J call TRBJ2-7, with D possibly matching TRBD1 (6 bases). With 1 base removed from V and 5 bases from J, the gap between germline ends came to 12 bases. The CDR3 consists of 14 residues. CDR1 MGHRA and CDR2 YSYEKL come from the germline V gene. CDR3 nucleotides: TGCGCCAGCAGCCAAGTAAAGGGGGTTCACGAGCAGTACTTC. This encodes CASSQVKGVHEQYF.

To note about this clone: Additional DNA sequences in this sample encode the identical CDR3. The J gene is TRBJ2-2, the V gene TRBV19; the match to TRBD2 covers 13 bases. Per germline, CDR1 LNHDA and CDR2 SQIVND (reference sequence). V lost 3 bases and J lost 5; bases outside the gene matches: 0. The CDR3 consists of 15 residues. The CDR3 reads CASSMGLAGTGELFF. The CDR3 DNA sequence: TGTGCCAGTAGTATGGGACTAGCGGGGACCGGGGAGCTGTTTTTT. Based on the CDR3 plus reference TRBV19 and TRBJ2-2, the full variable domain is DGGITQSPKYLFRKEGQNVTLSCEQNLNHDAMYWYRQDPGQGLRLIYYSQIVNDFQKGDIAEGYSVSREKKESFPLTVTSAQKNPTAFYLCASSMGLAGTGELFFGEGSRLTVL.

This chain joins TRBV5-1 and TRBJ1-2; 7 bases align to TRBD1. Germline CDR1 is SGHRS and CDR2 is YFSETQ. V lost 3 bases, J lost 13 bases, and 12 bases stayed unmatched. This CDR3 is built from 13 residues. The CDR3 protein is CASSWRDSGIFTF. The DNA for the CDR3 is TGCGCCAGCAGCTGGAGGGACAGCGGTATCTTCACCTTC. The full variable domain, rest sourced from reference TRBV5-1 and TRBJ1-2, is KAGVTQTPRYLIKTRGQQVTLSCSPISGHRSVSWYQQTPGQGLQFLFEYFSETQRNKGNFPGRFSGRQFSNSRSEMNVSTLELGDSALYLCASSWRDSGIFTFGSGTRLTVV.

The chain carries TRBV5-1 and TRBJ1-2; 8 positions agree with TRBD1. The CDR3 contains 14 residues. Germline V gene sequence: CDR1 SGHRS, CDR2 YFSETQ. J lost 4 bases, V lost 4 bases, and 6 bases had no gene match. CDR3 DNA sequence: TGCGCCAGCAGCGCGGGACAGGATGGCTATGGCTACACCTTC. Its protein product is CASSAGQDGYGYTF.

This clone has just one count. The chain combines TRBV10-3 with TRBJ2-5; D possibly corresponds to TRBD1 (5 bases). Germline-derived CDR1 and CDR2 are ENHRY and SYGVKD. CDR3 length equals 15 residues. V was shortened by 2 bases and J by 1 base, with 11 bases between the two germline ends. As DNA, the CDR3 is TGTGCCATCAGTGAGACCCTGGGGCCCCAAGAGACCCAGTACTTC. This codes for CAISETLGPQETQYF.

The genes are TRBV27 and TRBJ1-5; a possible D gene is TRBD1 (6 bases). V was cut by 6 bases and J by 7 bases, with 22 bases left in between. CDR1 MNHEY and CDR2 SMNVEV come from the germline V gene (reference sequence). This CDR3 region has 16 residues. The CDR3 is CASSVIFDRRSQPQHF. CDR3 bases: TGTGCCAGCAGCGTCATTTTCGACAGGAGGTCGCAGCCCCAGCATTTT.

The V gene is TRBV2, the J gene TRBJ1-1; D call uncertain. The germline V gene encodes CDR1 SNHLY and CDR2 FYNNEI. Trimming cost V 6 bases and J 6 bases, with 11 bases left between them. This CDR3 is 12 amino acids long. In nucleotides, the CDR3 is TGTGCCAGCAGGTCAATTGAGGCTGAAGCTTTCTTT. Its protein product is CASRSIEAEAFF.

This clone was recorded once. This rearrangement joins TRBV29-1 to TRBJ1-2; weak D call: TRBD1 (6 bases). V gave up 5 bases and J gave up 7 bases, with 17 bases separating them. In germline, CDR1 is SQVTM, CDR2 ANQGSEA. The CDR3 contains 13 residues. The CDR3 loop reads CSVSEQGTGGYTF. The DNA of the CDR3 is TGCAGCGTTTCTGAGCAGGGGACGGGTGGCTACACCTTC.

The chain couples TRBV11-3 to TRBJ2-1, with D possibly matching TRBD2 (6 bases). This CDR3 region has 14 residues. V was clipped by 3 bases and J by 2 bases, with 8 bases between them. From germline, CDR1 is SGHNT and CDR2 YENEEA. The chain's CDR3 is CASSFGGTYNEQFF. CDR3 in DNA: TGTGCCAGCAGCTTCGGGGGAACCTACAATGAGCAGTTCTTC.

This rearrangement joins TRBV7-6 to TRBJ2-5; TRBD2 matches at 8 bases. Germline-derived CDR1 and CDR2 are SGHVS and FNYEAQ. J was trimmed by 5 bases and V by 1 base; bases with no gene match: 6. The CDR3 runs to 15 residues. The CDR3 is CASSLVGGDWETQYF. CDR3 DNA sequence: TGTGCCAGCAGCTTAGTCGGGGGGGATTGGGAGACCCAGTACTTC.

V is TRBV5-5 and J is TRBJ2-7, with a tentative D call TRBD2 (5 bases). Between the trimmed V and J ends, which lost 4 bases and 1 base, there was a span of 15 bases. The germline V gene encodes CDR1 SGHKS and CDR2 YYEKEE (reference sequence). There are 15 residues in the CDR3. The CDR3 is CASSGRRGTSYEQYF. For the CDR3, the DNA is TGTGCCAGCAGCGGACGACGGGGAACTTCCTACGAGCAGTACTTC.

The V and J genes are TRBV29-1 and TRBJ2-5, with D possibly TRBD1 on 6 matching bases. CDR1 and CDR2 from the germline V gene are SQVTM and ANQGSEA. The V gene lost 6 bases and the J gene lost 7 bases, with 21 bases spanning the gap. The CDR3 runs to 14 residues. This CDR3 is CSVQGLSGAGTQYF. The CDR3, as DNA: TGCAGCGTACAGGGTTTGAGTGGGGCGGGGACCCAGTACTTC.

This clone was recorded only once. V and J are TRBV28 and TRBJ1-5; tentatively, D is TRBD1 (6 bases). The CDR3 extends over 14 amino acids. Trimming pared 3 bases from V and 7 bases from J, leaving 13 bases between. Looked up from germline, CDR1 is MDHEN and CDR2 is SYDVKM. The CDR3 region is CASSLGHSTQPQHF. DNA of the CDR3: TGTGCCAGCAGTTTGGGACATAGCACCCAGCCCCAGCATTTT. The full variable domain, its missing parts supplied by reference TRBV28 and TRBJ1-5, is DVKVTQSSRYLVKRTGEKVFLECVQDMDHENMFWYRQDPGLGLRLIYFSYDVKMKEKGDIPEGYSVSREKKERFSLILESASTNQTSMYLCASSLGHSTQPQHFGDGTRLSIL.

CDR3 loop: CASSQGTGGQPQHF. The CDR3 DNA reads TGCGCCAGCAGCCAGGGGACAGGGGGGCAGCCCCAGCATTTT. The V and J genes are TRBV5-1 and TRBJ1-5; 11 bases are shared with TRBD1. Germline CDR1 SGHRS, CDR2 YFSETQ. The CDR3 spans 14 residues. Unmatched junction bases numbered 4, after V lost 4 bases and J lost 7 bases.

This clone showed up just once. The V and J genes are TRBV12-3 or TRBV12-4 and TRBJ2-5, with no clear D. The V gene lost 5 bases and the J gene lost 5 bases, with 12 bases spanning the gap. The CDR3 consists of 13 residues. The CDR3 protein is CASSPPPGETQYF. Here the CDR3 DNA reads TGTGCCAGCAGTCCTCCCCCCGGTGAGACCCAGTACTTC.

The table lists this clone with a few counts. V is TRBV3-1 (or the pseudogene TRBV3-2) and J is TRBJ2-1; 9 positions agree with TRBD2. The CDR3 totals 15 residues. With 4 bases clipped from V and 7 bases from J, the junction kept 8 bases outside the gene matches. CDR1 LGHDT and CDR2 YNNKEL come from the germline V gene (reference sequence). This CDR3 reads CASSLSGSRLNEQFF. The CDR3 DNA sequence: TGTGCCAGCAGCCTTAGCGGGAGTCGTTTGAATGAGCAGTTCTTC.

The rearrangement joins TRBV2 to TRBJ2-3; 16 nucleotides align to TRBD2. CDR3 length equals 18 residues. The germline CDR1 and CDR2 sequences are SNHLY and FYNNEI. J lost 10 bases, V lost 6 bases, and 16 bases had no gene match. CDR3 in DNA: TGTGCCAGCAGCCCCGGGACTAGCGGGGGGGCCGGGAGTGGAGCGCAGTATTTT. It specifies CASSPGTSGGAGSGAQYF.

The rearrangement joins TRBV12-3 or TRBV12-4 to TRBJ1-1; D ambiguous. This CDR3 is 12 amino acids long. Deletions cut 5 bases from V and 1 base from J, with 5 bases between. The CDR3 sequence is CASSPKNTEAFF. CDR3 in DNA: TGTGCCAGCAGTCCCAAGAACACTGAAGCTTTCTTT.

V and J are TRBV10-3 and TRBJ1-1; weak D call: TRBD1 (5 bases). V shed 4 bases and J shed 6 bases, with 6 bases lying between them. Germline V CDR1 and CDR2: ENHRY, SYGVKD. CDR3 length: 11 residues. The CDR3 protein is CAISGDSEAFF. Here the CDR3 DNA reads TGTGCCATCAGTGGGGACTCTGAAGCTTTCTTT.

This clone has just one count. V is TRBV5-1 and J is TRBJ2-7; 9 nucleotides line up with TRBD2. The CDR3 length is 14 residues. CDR1 is SGHRS, CDR2 YFSETQ, per germline. V lost 4 bases to trimming and J lost 3 bases; unmatched junction nucleotides: 5. The CDR3 spells CASSGSGGYYEQYF. The DNA of the CDR3 is TGCGCCAGCAGCGGTAGCGGGGGTTACTACGAGCAGTACTTC.

The genes are TRBV7-2 and TRBJ1-2, with D possibly being TRBD1 (5 bases). This CDR3 spans 14 amino acids. With 3 bases removed from V and 8 bases from J, the gap between germline ends came to 16 bases. Germline values: CDR1 SGHTA, CDR2 FQGNSA. CDR3 sequence reads: CASSFSGTMGGYTF. CDR3 DNA: TGTGCCAGCAGCTTTTCCGGGACTATGGGGGGCTACACCTTC.

This chain connects TRBV7-9 to TRBJ1-1; D unclear. Trimming took 1 base from V and 1 from J, leaving 7 bases between them. The CDR3 runs 14 residues. Germline-derived CDR1 and CDR2 are SEHNR and FQNEAQ (reference sequence). The DNA of the CDR3 is TGTGCCAGCAGCTTAGTTGGGCAGAACACTGAAGCTTTCTTT. Translation: CASSLVGQNTEAFF.

As for this clone: A junction end diverges from the germline sequence, so it may reflect a read error. The rearrangement joins TRBV4-2 to TRBJ1-2; no clear D. Germline V lookup: CDR1 LGHNA, CDR2 YNFKEQ. The CDR3 covers 15 residues. CDR3 nucleotide sequence: TGTGCCAGCAGCCAAGCCGGCTTAAGAGACTATGACTACACCTTC. The encoded protein is CASSQAGLRDYDYTF.

The V call is TRBV5-6, the J call TRBJ2-7, with 10 bases matching TRBD1. Germline assignment: CDR1 SGHDT and CDR2 YYEEEE. Trimming took 5 bases from V and 3 from J; bases not matched to a gene: 11. CDR3 length equals 16 residues. The CDR3 reads CASSYLLTGGNYEQYF. CDR3 in DNA: TGTGCCAGCAGTTACCTATTGACAGGGGGCAACTACGAGCAGTACTTC. The full variable domain, in which reference TRBV5-6 and TRBJ2-7 provide the parts outside the CDR3, is DAGVTQSPTHLIKTRGQQVTLRCSPKSGHDTVSWYQQALGQGPQFIFQYYEEEERQRGNFPDRFSGHQFPNYSSELNVNALLLGDSALYLCASSYLLTGGNYEQYFGPGTRLTVT.

The chain uses TRBV5-5 and TRBJ2-7; no clear D. The CDR3 is 13 residues long. Per the germline V gene, CDR1 is SGHKS and CDR2 is YYEKEE (reference sequence). Trimming pared 0 bases from V and 4 bases from J, leaving 8 bases between. The CDR3 region is CASSLARSYEQYF. CDR3 bases: TGTGCCAGCAGCTTGGCTAGGTCTTACGAGCAGTACTTC.

This CDR3 is CASSLDQGAGELFF. CDR3 DNA sequence: TGTGCCAGCAGCTTAGATCAAGGGGCCGGGGAGCTGTTTTTT. This chain uses TRBV11-3 with TRBJ2-2, with D tentatively TRBD1 (5 bases). The germline CDR1 and CDR2 sequences are SGHNT and YENEEA. Trimming stripped 0 bases from V and 6 bases from J, with 8 bases between. This CDR3 is 14 amino acids long.

In this sample, this clone turned up once. This rearrangement joins TRBV19 to TRBJ2-1; TRBD2 matches 11 bases. The germline CDR1 and CDR2 sequences are LNHDA and SQIVND (reference sequence). V lost 4 bases and J lost 3; bases outside the gene matches: 2. This CDR3 comprises 15 residues. The CDR3 is CASSTLAGGYNEQFF. The CDR3 DNA is TGTGCCAGTAGTACCCTAGCGGGGGGCTACAATGAGCAGTTCTTC.